The source of this T cell receptor (beta chain) is a study of T cell responses to AZD1222 COVID-19 vaccine. To note about this clone: What it recognizes is unknown.

Notes on the study in general: White British ancestry dominated among donors, who included more females, and clonal diversity was possibly underestimated. Close to half of spike-specific TCRs reportedly recognize unmutated variant regions. Baseline serostatus was positive in only five to seven AZD1222 recipients. Spike as a whole was targeted by vaccine-associated CD4 TCRs, dominant at 160-218 and 743-854.

Data came from immunoSEQ multiplex PCR; TCRdb stores just in-frame clones and leaves some out. The profile shows approximately 200,000 clones, approximately 89% of them singletons. Germline V CDR1 and CDR2: GTSNPN, SVGIG (reference sequence). This CDR3 region has 13 residues. V lost 3 bases and J 4 bases, leaving 13 bases between the germline ends. The chain links TRBV30 to TRBJ2-7; D is possibly TRBD1 (5 bases). Here the sequenced sample was peripheral blood, taken 28 days after the second AZD1222 dose. The sequence came from an adult who received the AZD1222 COVID-19 vaccine. CDR3 bases: TGTGCCTGGAGGGGGCAGGGAATTTACGAGCAGTACTTC. Encoded protein: CAWRGQGIYEQYF.